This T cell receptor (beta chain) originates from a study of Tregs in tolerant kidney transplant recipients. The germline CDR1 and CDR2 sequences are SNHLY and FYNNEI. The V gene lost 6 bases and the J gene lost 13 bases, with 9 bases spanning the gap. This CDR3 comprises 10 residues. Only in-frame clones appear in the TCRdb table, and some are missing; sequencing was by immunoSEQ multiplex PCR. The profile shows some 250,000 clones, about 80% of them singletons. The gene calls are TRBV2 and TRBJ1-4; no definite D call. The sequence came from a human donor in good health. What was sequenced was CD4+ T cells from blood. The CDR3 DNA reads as TGTGCCAGCAGCCATGAGGGACTGTTTTTT. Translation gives CASSHEGLFF.